This T cell receptor beta chain was captured by sequencing in a study of blood T cell repertoires in COVID-19. The assay was immunoSEQ multiplex PCR, and TCRdb's table has in-frame clones only and misses some. The sample holds approximately 270,000 clones, 75% to 90% seen once. The germline V gene has CDR1 SGHAT and CDR2 FQNNGV. V dropped 1 base and J dropped 1 base, with 13 bases sitting between them. This CDR3 contains 16 residues. The sample was PBMCs or T cells enriched from blood (not recorded which). The gene calls are TRBV11-2 and TRBJ1-1; D uncertain. The TCR was taken from a woman aged 30 to 39 with acute COVID-19. The CDR3: CASSLGSRAGNTEAFF. CDR3 sequence (DNA): TGTGCCAGCAGCTTAGGGTCGAGGGCTGGGAACACTGAAGCTTTCTTT.